This is a list of T cell receptor beta chains from one sample in a study of cytotoxic CD8 clonotypes in ibrutinib-treated CLL. Clones were read by immunoSEQ multiplex PCR, and TCRdb kept only the in-frame ones, dropping some. The sample consists of approximately 74,000 clones, more than 70% of them appearing once. This specimen was PBMCs, taken at disease progression, from a patient treated with ibrutinib. Receptors were obtained from a human donor with chronic lymphocytic leukemia. Both conserved end residues are part of each CDR3. A D gene is named only where the DNA matches it firmly. A clone size is listed for some rows: how often the clone was seen (once, few, many), or a class if it is expanded.

. | TRBJ2-3 | . | 14 | TRBV29-1 | CSVKIGGPTDTQYF | TGCAGCGTTAAAATAGGGGGTCCCACAGATACGCAGTATTTT
. | TRBJ1-1 | once | 14 | TRBV29-1 | CSLARDTVGTEAFF | TGCAGCTTAGCTCGGGACACCGTGGGCACTGAAGCTTTCTTT
. | TRBJ2-7 | . | 14 | TRBV11-3 | CASSLGHRAGEQYF | TGTGCCAGCAGCTTAGGTCACAGGGCCGGGGAGCAGTACTTC
. | TRBJ1-1 | . | 10 | TRBV30 | CAWGRNEAFF | TGTGCCTGGGGAAGGAATGAAGCTTTCTTT
. | TRBJ2-6 | . | 16 | TRBV19 | CASSFPGASGANVLTF | TGTGCCAGTAGTTTCCCAGGGGCCTCTGGGGCCAACGTCCTGACTTTC
TRBD1 | TRBJ2-2 | . | 15 | TRBV30 | CAWEFRTGWTGELFF | TGTGCCTGGGAATTTCGGACAGGTTGGACCGGGGAGCTGTTTTTT
. | TRBJ2-3 | . | 12 | TRBV5-1 | CASSSATDTQYF | TGCGCCAGCAGCTCGGCTACAGATACGCAGTATTTT
TRBD1 | TRBJ1-2 | once | 16 | TRBV25-1 | CASSETRTGENYGYTF | TGTGCCAGCAGTGAAACGAGGACAGGGGAAAACTATGGCTACACCTTC
TRBD2 | TRBJ2-1 | . | 17 | TRBV7-3 | CASSLSWGGDLNNEQFF | TGTGCCAGCAGCTTATCCTGGGGAGGGGACTTAAATAATGAGCAGTTCTTC
TRBD2 | TRBJ2-7 | . | 15 | TRBV6-1 | CASSPWTSGGYEQYF | TGTGCCAGCAGTCCGTGGACTAGCGGGGGTTACGAGCAGTACTTC
TRBD2 | TRBJ2-3 | . | 15 | TRBV2 | CASIPPGLAVDTQYF | TGTGCCAGCATTCCCCCGGGACTAGCCGTAGATACGCAGTATTTT
TRBD1 | TRBJ1-4 | . | 15 | TRBV14 | CASSQAGTGYEKLFF | TGTGCCAGCAGCCAAGCCGGGACAGGGTATGAAAAACTGTTTTTT
. | TRBJ2-1 | . | 15 | TRBV27 | CASSSEPGRNNEQFF | TGTGCCAGCAGTTCTGAACCAGGGAGGAACAATGAGCAGTTCTTC
TRBD2 | TRBJ2-7 | . | 13 | TRBV2 | CASSDVLAHEQYF | TGTGCCAGCAGTGACGTACTAGCGCACGAGCAGTACTTC
TRBD2 | TRBJ2-5 | few | 16 | TRBV5-4 | CASSLGVQRGKETQYF | TGTGCCAGCAGCTTGGGGGTTCAGCGGGGCAAAGAGACCCAGTACTTC
. | TRBJ1-1 | . | 14 | TRBV15 | CATSRDWAGDEAFF | TGTGCCACCAGCAGAGATTGGGCAGGGGATGAAGCTTTCTTT
. | TRBJ1-5 | once | 14 | TRBV2 | CASGDRMTVQPQHF | TGTGCCAGCGGCGACCGTATGACAGTCCAGCCCCAGCATTTT
TRBD1 | TRBJ2-7 | . | 14 | TRBV7-6 | CASRRGTDSYEQYF | TGTGCCAGCAGGAGAGGGACAGACTCCTACGAGCAGTACTTC
. | TRBJ2-6 | few | 17 | TRBV2 | CARWGDGLPSGANVLTF | TGTGCGCGGTGGGGGGACGGATTACCTTCTGGGGCCAACGTCCTGACTTTC
. | TRBJ1-1 | . | 13 | TRBV15 | CATSATPNTEAFF | TGTGCCACCAGCGCGACTCCGAACACTGAAGCTTTCTTT
. | TRBJ1-2 | . | 13 | TRBV2 | CASQDGAHPGYTF | TGTGCCAGCCAGGACGGAGCTCACCCTGGCTACACCTTC
TRBD2 | TRBJ2-5 | once | 19 | TRBV7-9 | CASSYRWTSGGAYQETQYF | TGTGCCAGCAGCTACCGTTGGACTAGCGGGGGAGCATACCAAGAGACCCAGTACTTC
TRBD1 | TRBJ1-1 | . | 16 | TRBV4-1 | CASSPTRTGWDTEAFF | TGCGCCAGCAGCCCTACTAGGACAGGTTGGGACACTGAAGCTTTCTTT
. | TRBJ2-7 | . | 13 | TRBV6-6 | CASTPEFFYEQYF | TGTGCCAGCACCCCCGAATTCTTTTACGAGCAGTACTTC
TRBD2 | TRBJ2-7 | . | 16 | TRBV15 | CATSRSPGTRIGEQYF | TGTGCCACCAGCAGATCACCGGGGACTAGAATTGGCGAGCAGTACTTC
. | TRBJ1-4 | . | 14 | TRBV23-1 | CASSQGVTNEKLFF | TGCGCCAGCAGTCAAGGGGTAACTAATGAAAAACTGTTTTTT
TRBD1 | TRBJ1-4 | . | 14 | TRBV13 | CASSKGQGGEKLFF | TGTGCCAGCAGCAAGGGACAGGGAGGAGAAAAACTGTTTTTT
. | TRBJ2-1 | . | 12 | TRBV7-9 | CASSLLVNEQFF | TGTGCCAGCAGCTTATTGGTAAATGAGCAGTTCTTC
. | TRBJ2-7 | once | 15 | TRBV30 | CAYGYGLRGPLEQYF | TGTGCCTACGGTTATGGGCTCCGGGGACCTCTCGAGCAGTACTTC
. | TRBJ2-1 | . | 13 | TRBV6-5 | CASTRGQYNEQFF | TGTGCCAGCACCAGGGGCCAGTACAATGAGCAGTTCTTC
. | TRBJ2-7 | once | 14 | TRBV15 | CATSRGQASYEQYF | TGTGCCACCAGCAGAGGACAGGCTTCCTACGAGCAGTACTTC
. | TRBJ2-7 | . | 15 | TRBV5-8 | CASSLWLVSSYEQYF | TGTGCCAGCAGCTTGTGGTTGGTCAGCTCCTACGAGCAGTACTTC
TRBD1 | TRBJ1-1 | . | 16 | TRBV7-9 | CASRRDRLKMNTEAFF | TGTGCCAGCAGACGGGACAGATTGAAGATGAACACTGAAGCTTTCTTT
. | TRBJ1-5 | . | 13 | TRBV6-1 | CASSDWANQPQHF | TGTGCCAGCAGTGACTGGGCCAATCAGCCCCAGCATTTT
. | TRBJ1-6 | . | 13 | TRBV30 | CAWSVIGVSPLHF | TGTGCCTGGAGTGTAATAGGGGTTTCACCCCTCCACTTT
. | TRBJ2-3 | . | 13 | TRBV6-5 | CASRREGTDTQYF | TGTGCCAGCAGAAGGGAGGGCACAGATACGCAGTATTTT
. | TRBJ2-7 | . | 12 | TRBV2 | CASGRDWYEQYF | TGTGCCAGCGGGCGGGATTGGTACGAGCAGTACTTC
TRBD1 | TRBJ2-7 | . | 14 | TRBV4-1 | CASSQKDRGYEQYF | TGCGCCAGCAGCCAAAAGGACAGGGGGTACGAGCAGTACTTC
. | TRBJ2-1 | . | 17 | TRBV15 | CATSRGIGTAVQAEQFF | TGTGCCACCAGCAGAGGAATTGGGACGGCGGTTCAGGCCGAGCAGTTCTTC
. | TRBJ2-7 | . | 11 | TRBV6-1 | CASSEARDTTF | TGTGCCAGCAGTGAAGCGCGGGACACCACCTTC
. | TRBJ1-2 | . | 11 | TRBV20-1 | CSASGDYGYTF | TGCAGTGCTTCAGGGGACTATGGCTACACCTTC
TRBD1 | TRBJ1-4 | . | 17 | TRBV5-4 | CASSLAGQGRGNEKLFF | TGTGCCAGCAGCTTGGCGGGACAGGGAAGGGGTAATGAAAAACTGTTTTTT
. | TRBJ2-5 | . | 14 | TRBV11-2 | CASTARGFQETQYF | TGTGCCAGCACCGCACGGGGGTTCCAAGAGACCCAGTACTTC
. | TRBJ1-1 | . | 13 | TRBV29-1 | CSAGGAVNTEAFF | TGCAGCGCAGGAGGGGCGGTGAACACTGAAGCTTTCTTT
. | TRBJ1-1 | once | 13 | TRBV11-2 | CASSYPGGVEAFF | TGTGCCAGCAGCTACCCGGGGGGCGTTGAAGCTTTCTTT
TRBD2 | TRBJ2-1 | . | 14 | TRBV5-1 | CASSPRTSEPAQFF | TGCGCCAGCAGCCCCCGGACTAGCGAACCGGCGCAGTTCTTC
. | TRBJ2-1 | . | 14 | TRBV28 | CASSAGDPGNEQFF | TGTGCCAGCAGCGCCGGGGACCCTGGGAATGAGCAGTTCTTC
. | TRBJ1-5 | . | 13 | TRBV5-1 | CASRGENNQPQHF | TGCGCCAGCAGGGGTGAGAACAATCAGCCCCAGCATTTT
. | TRBJ1-5 | . | 15 | TRBV19 | CASNSGSGNNQPQHF | TGTGCCAGTAATAGCGGGAGTGGGAACAATCAGCCCCAGCATTTT
. | TRBJ1-1 | . | 13 | TRBV29-1 | CSVDHSMNTEAFF | TGCAGCGTTGATCATAGCATGAACACTGAAGCTTTCTTT
. | TRBJ2-7 | . | 11 | TRBV30 | CAWSGSYEQYF | TGTGCCTGGAGTGGCAGCTACGAGCAGTACTTC
TRBD1 | TRBJ1-5 | . | 16 | TRBV19 | CASSGREGASNQPQHF | TGTGCCAGTAGCGGACGGGAGGGGGCAAGCAATCAGCCCCAGCATTTT
TRBD2 | TRBJ2-3 | . | 16 | TRBV5-1 | CASTKRGTSGTDTQYF | TGCGCCAGCACGAAAAGGGGGACTAGCGGCACAGATACGCAGTATTTT
TRBD1 | TRBJ1-1 | few | 15 | TRBV10-3 | CAISEPGQGNTEAFF | TGTGCCATCAGTGAGCCGGGACAGGGGAACACTGAAGCTTTCTTT
. | TRBJ1-4 | . | 15 | TRBV30 | CAWSGPGGFEEKLFF | TGTGCCTGGAGTGGCCCCGGGGGCTTTGAGGAAAAACTGTTTTTT
. | TRBJ2-2 | . | 16 | TRBV6-5 | CASSSLGAANTGELFF | TGTGCCAGCAGTTCCCTTGGCGCGGCAAACACCGGGGAGCTGTTTTTT
. | TRBJ2-7 | . | 14 | TRBV5-4 | CASSFRGGSNEQYF | TGTGCCAGCAGTTTTCGAGGAGGTTCCAACGAGCAGTACTTC
TRBD1 | TRBJ2-7 | . | 15 | TRBV19 | CASRFSGQGFYEQYF | TGTGCCAGTAGGTTTTCGGGACAGGGATTCTACGAGCAGTACTTC
. | TRBJ1-2 | . | 13 | TRBV6-5 | CASSQGLLGGYTF | TGTGCCAGCAGCCAGGGGCTCTTAGGTGGCTACACCTTC